This T cell receptor (beta chain) emerged from a study of breast tumors, draining lymph nodes, adjacent tissues. CDR1 is SGHAT and CDR2 is FQNNGV in the germline V gene. V lost 3 bases to trimming and J lost 5 bases; unmatched junction nucleotides: 0. This CDR3 has 14 residues. TCRdb itself ran the multiplex PCR reads through MiXCR, one entry per CDR3 protein. In the table there are some 65,000 distinct CDR3 sequences, 40% to 45% of which are singletons. Sequencing was performed on breast tumor tissue. This TCR derives from a female donor with breast cancer. Some clones in this sample may be carry-over from other donors' samples. V is TRBV11-2 and J is TRBJ2-2, with 10 bases aligning to TRBD1. CDR3 loop: CASSLDRGTGELFF. As DNA, the CDR3 is TGTGCCAGCAGCTTGGACAGGGGGACCGGGGAGCTGTTTTTT. The full variable domain, with the rest looked up from reference TRBV11-2 and TRBJ2-2, is EAGVAQSPRYKIIEKRQSVAFWCNPISGHATLYWYQQILGQGPKLLIQFQNNGVVDDSQLPKDRFSAERLKGVDSTLKIQPAKLEDSAVYLCASSLDRGTGELFFGEGSRLTVL.